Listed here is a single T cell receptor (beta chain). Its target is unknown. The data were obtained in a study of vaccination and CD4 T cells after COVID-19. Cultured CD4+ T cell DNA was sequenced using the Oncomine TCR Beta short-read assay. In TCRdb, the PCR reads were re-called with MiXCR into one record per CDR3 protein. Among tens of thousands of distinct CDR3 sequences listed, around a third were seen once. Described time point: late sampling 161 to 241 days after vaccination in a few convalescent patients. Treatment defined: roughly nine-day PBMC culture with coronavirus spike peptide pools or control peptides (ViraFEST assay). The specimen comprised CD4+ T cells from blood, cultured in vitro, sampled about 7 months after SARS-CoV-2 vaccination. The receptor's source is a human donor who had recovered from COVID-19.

CDR3 DNA: TGTGCCAGCACCAGAAGCGGGAGGGGGTCCTACAATGAGCAGTTCTTC. This translates into CASTRSGRGSYNEQFF. This sequence joins TRBV6-1 and TRBJ2-1, with TRBD2 matching over 10 bases. This CDR3 is 16 amino acids long. The junction had 7 bases not matched to a gene; V was cut back by 7 bases and J by 1 base. Germline V gene lookup returns CDR1 MNHNS and CDR2 SASEGT.